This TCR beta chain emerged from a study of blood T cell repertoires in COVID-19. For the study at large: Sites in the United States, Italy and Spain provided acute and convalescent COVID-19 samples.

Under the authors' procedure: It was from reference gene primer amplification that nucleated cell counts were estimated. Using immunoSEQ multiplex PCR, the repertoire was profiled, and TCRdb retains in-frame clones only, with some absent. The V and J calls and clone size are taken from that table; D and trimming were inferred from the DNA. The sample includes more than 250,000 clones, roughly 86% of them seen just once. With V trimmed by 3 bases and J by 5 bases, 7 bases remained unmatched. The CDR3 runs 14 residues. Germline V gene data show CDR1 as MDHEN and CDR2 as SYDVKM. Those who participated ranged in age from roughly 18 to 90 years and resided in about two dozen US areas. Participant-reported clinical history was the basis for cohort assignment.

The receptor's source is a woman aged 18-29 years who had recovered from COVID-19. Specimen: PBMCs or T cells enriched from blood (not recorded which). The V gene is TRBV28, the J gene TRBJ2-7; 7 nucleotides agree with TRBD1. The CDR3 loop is CASSFGDRVDEQYF. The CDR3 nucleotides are TGTGCCAGCAGTTTCGGAGACAGGGTTGACGAGCAGTACTTC.